This T cell receptor (beta chain) was identified during a study of brain T cells in children with intractable seizures. Time point of the sample: blood from clinic visit 5 months post-surgery; TSC patient then seizure free. Clones were read by immunoSEQ multiplex PCR, and TCRdb kept only the in-frame ones, dropping some. The sample holds hundreds of thousands of clones; more than 85% are singletons and the top ten take around 6%. This TCR was recovered from a boy less than two years old with tuberous sclerosis and intractable seizures. Sequencing was performed on peripheral blood, taken roughly 5 months after surgery.

As DNA, the CDR3 is TGTGCCAGCAGCCCCCTGGGGCCGTATAATTCACCCCTCCACTTT. Protein sequence: CASSPLGPYNSPLHF. The rearrangement links TRBV7-9 to TRBJ1-6; TRBD1 is a possible D gene (5 bases). Germline-derived CDR1 and CDR2 are SEHNR and FQNEAQ (reference sequence). Trimming took 5 bases from V and 4 from J, leaving 12 bases between them. CDR3 length: 15 amino acids.